This T cell receptor (delta chain) was sequenced during a study of gamma-delta T cells after stem cell transplantation. The table lists this clone with a few counts. Other DNA sequences in this sample translate to the same CDR3. TCRdb reprocessed the RT-PCR reads using CATT. Found here are roughly 12,000 delta-chain clones, around 41% of them singletons; the top ten hold roughly 2.9%. The CDR3 contains 21 residues. The ends lost 4 bases at V and 2 bases at J; junction bases unmatched: 27. CDR1 and CDR2 (germline): TVYSNPD, GDNSRS (reference sequence). This sequence was found in a human donor. It is not recorded whose cells these are; they may come from a transplant donor. The specimen sequenced was gamma-delta T cells. This rearrangement joins TRDV3 to TRDJ1, with 11 bases fitting TRDD3. CDR3 in DNA: TGTGCCTCCTACCCCGGGCCCTACGAGAAAATTGGGGGATACGCAACCGATAAACTCATCTTT. Translating it yields CASYPGPYEKIGGYATDKLIF. The variable domain in full, with the rest retrieved from reference TRDV3 and TRDJ1, is CDKVTQSSPDQTVASGSEVVLLCTYDTVYSNPDLFWYRIRPDYSFQFVFYGDNSRSEGADFTQGRFSVKHILTQKAFHLVISPVRTEDSATYYCASYPGPYEKIGGYATDKLIFGKGTRVTVEP.